These 9 T cell receptor beta chains share one sample of origin, sequenced in a study of blood T cells in healthy people across ages. Through a sample-barcoded 5' primer and a J-beta primer mix, a second PCR was run for roughly 7 to 12 cycles. TCRdb ran MiXCR on the 5' RACE reads and lists one entry per CDR3 protein. Of 650,000 to 1,000,000 distinct CDR3 sequences detected, 36% appear once; the ten largest clones hold 10% to 15%. The sequencing input was blood. These receptors originate from a man aged 18 to 29 in good health.

Many counts were recorded for this clonotype. V gene TRBV7-2 combines with J gene TRBJ2-7; possibly TRBD1 or TRBD2 for D (5 bases each). V gave up 4 bases and J gave up 8 bases, with 21 bases separating them. The CDR3 spans 15 residues. CDR1 is SGHTA, CDR2 FQGNSA, per germline. The CDR3 spells CASSSRFEDPGQQYF. The CDR3 coding sequence is TGTGCCAGCAGCTCTCGTTTTGAGGACCCGGGACAGCAGTACTTC.

This clonotype was seen once. The chain is built from TRBV20-1 and TRBJ2-2, with D possibly called TRBD1 or TRBD2 (5 bases each). The CDR3 spans 15 residues. Trimming stripped 1 base from V and 3 bases from J, with 12 bases between. Germline CDR1 is DFQATT and CDR2 is SNEGSKA (reference sequence). In DNA form, the CDR3 reads TGCAGTGCTAGAGGGCCGGGACGGGACACCGGGGAGCTGTTTTTT. Its protein is CSARGPGRDTGELFF.

V gene TRBV20-1 combines with J gene TRBJ2-3; TRBD2 matches at 7 bases. Germline trimming cut 3 bases from V and 6 bases from J; bases unmatched to any gene: 6. The CDR3 contains 13 residues. Germline V CDR1 and CDR2: DFQATT, SNEGSKA (reference sequence). In nucleotides, the CDR3 is TGCAGTGCTAGTGGGACTATCAGGGATACGCAGTATTTT. Its protein is CSASGTIRDTQYF.

This clonotype appeared a few times. The chain couples TRBV7-2 to TRBJ2-3; TRBD1 matches at 11 bases. V trimming: 5 bases; J trimming: 4 bases; junction bases outside the gene matches: 2. The CDR3 has 14 residues. Germline CDR1 is SGHTA and CDR2 is FQGNSA. The CDR3 is CASSGTGGADTQYF. CDR3 nucleotides: TGTGCCAGCAGCGGGACAGGGGGGGCAGATACGCAGTATTTT.

The count of this clonotype is one. This chain joins TRBV19 and TRBJ2-1, with D perhaps matching TRBD1 (5 bases). Trimming pared 8 bases from V and 6 bases from J, leaving 14 bases between. This CDR3 spans 13 amino acids. CDR1 is LNHDA, CDR2 SQIVND, per germline (reference sequence). CDR3 nucleotide sequence: TGTGCCAGTCGACAGAACCAACTCAATGAGCAGTTCTTC. As protein: CASRQNQLNEQFF. The whole variable domain, remainder taken from reference TRBV19 and TRBJ2-1, is DGGITQSPKYLFRKEGQNVTLSCEQNLNHDAMYWYRQDPGQGLRLIYYSQIVNDFQKGDIAEGYSVSREKKESFPLTVTSAQKNPTAFYLCASRQNQLNEQFFGPGTRLTVL.

V usage is TRBV27 and J usage is TRBJ1-1; maybe TRBD1 (5 bases). V was shortened by 9 bases and J by 10 bases, with 15 bases between the two germline ends. CDR1 is MNHEY and CDR2 is SMNVEV in the germline V gene (reference sequence). The CDR3 consists of 11 residues. This CDR3 reads CASSRGTIAFF. The DNA of the CDR3 is TGTGCCAGTTCCCGCGGGACTATAGCTTTCTTT.

This clonotype came up many times. The rearrangement links TRBV7-2 to TRBJ2-7, with TRBD1 identical over 8 bases. There are 16 residues in the CDR3. In germline, CDR1 is SGHTA, CDR2 FQGNSA. V was pared by 3 bases and J by 2 bases, with 9 bases of the junction left unmatched. Here the CDR3 reads CASSFRVGQEAYEQYF. The DNA of the CDR3 is TGTGCCAGCAGCTTCAGAGTGGGACAGGAGGCCTACGAGCAGTACTTC.

This clonotype has more than one count but fewer than ten. This rearrangement joins TRBV4-3 to TRBJ2-1, with TRBD1 as a possible D gene (6 bases). V shed 0 bases and J shed 0 bases, with 12 bases lying between them. CDR3 size: 17 residues. Germline V lookup: CDR1 LGHNA, CDR2 YSLEER. The CDR3 here is CASSQEGTISSYNEQFF. The CDR3 DNA follows: TGCGCCAGCAGCCAAGAGGGGACAATAAGCTCCTACAATGAGCAGTTCTTC.

V is TRBV9 and J is TRBJ2-3; D remains unclear. The CDR3 sequence is 15 residues long. Germline V gene lookup returns CDR1 SGDLS and CDR2 YYNGEE. V gave up 0 bases and J gave up 2 bases, with 10 bases separating them. Written as DNA, the CDR3 is TGTGCCAGCAGCGTAGCTAAGACTTACACAGATACGCAGTATTTT. Its translation: CASSVAKTYTDTQYF.